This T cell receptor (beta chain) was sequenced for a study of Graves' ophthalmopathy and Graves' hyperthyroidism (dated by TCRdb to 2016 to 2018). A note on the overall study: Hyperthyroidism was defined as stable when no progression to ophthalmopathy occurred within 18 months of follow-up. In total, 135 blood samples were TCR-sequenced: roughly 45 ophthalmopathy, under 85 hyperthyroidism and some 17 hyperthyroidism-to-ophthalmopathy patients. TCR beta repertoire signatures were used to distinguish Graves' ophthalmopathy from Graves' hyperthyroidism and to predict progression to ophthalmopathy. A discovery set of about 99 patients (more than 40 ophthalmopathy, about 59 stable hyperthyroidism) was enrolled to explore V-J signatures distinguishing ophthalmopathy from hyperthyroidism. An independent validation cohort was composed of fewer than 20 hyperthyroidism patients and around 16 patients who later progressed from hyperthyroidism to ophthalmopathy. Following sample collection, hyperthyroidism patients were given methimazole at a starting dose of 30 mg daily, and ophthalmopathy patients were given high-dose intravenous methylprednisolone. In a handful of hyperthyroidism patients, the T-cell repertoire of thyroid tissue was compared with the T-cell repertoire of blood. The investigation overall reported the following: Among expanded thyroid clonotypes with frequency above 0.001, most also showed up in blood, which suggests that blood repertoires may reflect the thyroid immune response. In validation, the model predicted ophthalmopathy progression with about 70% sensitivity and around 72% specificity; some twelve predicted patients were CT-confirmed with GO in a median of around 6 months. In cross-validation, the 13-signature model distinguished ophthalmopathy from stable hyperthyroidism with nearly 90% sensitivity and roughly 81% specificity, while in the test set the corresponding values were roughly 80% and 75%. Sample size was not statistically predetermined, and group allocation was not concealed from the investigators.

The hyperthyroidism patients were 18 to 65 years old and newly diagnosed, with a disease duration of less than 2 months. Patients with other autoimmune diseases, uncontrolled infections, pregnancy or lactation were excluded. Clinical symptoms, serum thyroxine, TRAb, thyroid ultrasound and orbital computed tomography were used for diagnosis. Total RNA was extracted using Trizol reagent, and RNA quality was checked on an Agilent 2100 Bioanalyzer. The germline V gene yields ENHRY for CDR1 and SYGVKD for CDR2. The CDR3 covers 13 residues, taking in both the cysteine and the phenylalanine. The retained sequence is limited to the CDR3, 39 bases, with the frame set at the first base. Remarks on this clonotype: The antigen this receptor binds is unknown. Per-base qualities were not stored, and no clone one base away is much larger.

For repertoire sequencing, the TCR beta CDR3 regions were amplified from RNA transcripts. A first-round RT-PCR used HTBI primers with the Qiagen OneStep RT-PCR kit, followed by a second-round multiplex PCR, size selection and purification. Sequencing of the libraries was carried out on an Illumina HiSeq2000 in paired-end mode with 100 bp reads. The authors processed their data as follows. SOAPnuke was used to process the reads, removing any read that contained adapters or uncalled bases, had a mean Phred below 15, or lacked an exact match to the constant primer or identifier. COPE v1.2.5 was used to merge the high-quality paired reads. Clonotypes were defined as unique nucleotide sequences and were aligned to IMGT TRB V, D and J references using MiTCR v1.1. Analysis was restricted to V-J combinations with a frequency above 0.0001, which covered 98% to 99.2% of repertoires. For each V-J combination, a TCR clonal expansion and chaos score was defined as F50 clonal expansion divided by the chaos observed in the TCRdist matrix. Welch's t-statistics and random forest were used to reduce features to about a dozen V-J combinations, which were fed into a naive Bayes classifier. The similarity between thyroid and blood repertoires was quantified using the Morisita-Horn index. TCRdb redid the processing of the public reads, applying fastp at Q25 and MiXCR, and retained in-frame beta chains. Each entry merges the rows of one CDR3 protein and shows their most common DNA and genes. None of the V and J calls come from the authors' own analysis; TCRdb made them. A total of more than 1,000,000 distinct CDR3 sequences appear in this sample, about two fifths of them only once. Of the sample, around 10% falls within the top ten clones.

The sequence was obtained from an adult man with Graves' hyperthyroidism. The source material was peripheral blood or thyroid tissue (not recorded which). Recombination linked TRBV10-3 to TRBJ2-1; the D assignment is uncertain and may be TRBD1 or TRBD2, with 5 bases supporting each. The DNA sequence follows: TGTGCGGGGTCAGGGAGCTCCTACAATGAGCAGTTCTTC. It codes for CAGSGSSYNEQFF.